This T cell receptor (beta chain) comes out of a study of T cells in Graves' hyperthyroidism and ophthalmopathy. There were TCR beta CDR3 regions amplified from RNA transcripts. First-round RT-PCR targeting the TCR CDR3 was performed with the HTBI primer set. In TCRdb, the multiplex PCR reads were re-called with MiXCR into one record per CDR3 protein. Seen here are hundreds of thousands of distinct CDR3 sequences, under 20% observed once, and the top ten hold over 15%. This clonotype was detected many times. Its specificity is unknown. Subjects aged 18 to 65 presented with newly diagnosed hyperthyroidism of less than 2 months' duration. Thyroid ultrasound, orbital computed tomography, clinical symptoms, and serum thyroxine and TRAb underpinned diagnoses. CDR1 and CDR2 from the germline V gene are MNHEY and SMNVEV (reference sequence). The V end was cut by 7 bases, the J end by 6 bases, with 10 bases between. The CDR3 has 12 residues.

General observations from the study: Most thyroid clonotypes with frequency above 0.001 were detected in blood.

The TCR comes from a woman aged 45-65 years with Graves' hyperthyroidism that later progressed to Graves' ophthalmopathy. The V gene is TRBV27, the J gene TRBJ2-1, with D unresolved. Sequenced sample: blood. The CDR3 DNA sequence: TGTGCCAGCACTTCTGCGAGCAATGAGCAGTTCTTC. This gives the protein CASTSASNEQFF.